The table lists the clone carrying this T cell receptor (beta chain) with a few counts. The antigen is undetermined. The TCR cDNA carried a universal primer site and UMIs from 5'RACE template switching. TCRdb reprocessed the 5' RACE reads via MiXCR and lists one record per CDR3 protein. The sample consists of a few hundred thousand distinct CDR3 sequences, 6.5% to 8.5% of them appearing once. This sample was taken from a study of T cells after yellow fever vaccination. Whole-study results and caveats: A weaker but faster secondary response was observed, peaking on day 5 versus 15. The CD4 and CD8 compartments had a small share of their clonotypes in common.

The CDR3 has 16 amino acids. Trimming removed 0 bases from V and 0 bases from J; junction bases left unmatched: 4. From germline, CDR1 is SGHNT and CDR2 YYREEE (reference sequence). The rearrangement uses TRBV5-4 and TRBJ2-3; 7 positions agree with TRBD2. The sample here was CD4+ T cells sorted from PBMCs, taken 15 days after the yellow fever booster vaccination. The receptor comes from a man in his thirties or forties who received the YFV17D yellow fever vaccine. This CDR3 reads CASSLEISGSTDTQYF. CDR3 DNA: TGTGCCAGCAGCTTGGAAATTAGCGGGAGCACAGATACGCAGTATTTT.